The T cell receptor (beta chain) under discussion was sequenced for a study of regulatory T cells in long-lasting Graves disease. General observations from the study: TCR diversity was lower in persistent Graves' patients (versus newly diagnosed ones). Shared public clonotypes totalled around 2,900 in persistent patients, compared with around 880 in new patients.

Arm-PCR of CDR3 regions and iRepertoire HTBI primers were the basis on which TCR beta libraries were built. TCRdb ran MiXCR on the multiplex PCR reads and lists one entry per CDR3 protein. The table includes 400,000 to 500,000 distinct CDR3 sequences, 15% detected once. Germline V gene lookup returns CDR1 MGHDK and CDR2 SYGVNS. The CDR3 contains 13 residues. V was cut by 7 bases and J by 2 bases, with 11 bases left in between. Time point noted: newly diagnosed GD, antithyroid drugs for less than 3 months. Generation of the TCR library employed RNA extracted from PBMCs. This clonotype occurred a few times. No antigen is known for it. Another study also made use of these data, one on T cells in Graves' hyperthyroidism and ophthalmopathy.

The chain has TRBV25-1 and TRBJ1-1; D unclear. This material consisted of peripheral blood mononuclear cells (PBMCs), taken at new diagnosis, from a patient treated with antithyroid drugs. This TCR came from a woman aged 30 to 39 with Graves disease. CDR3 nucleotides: TGTGCCAGCAATGGGGTAGGCAACACTGAAGCTTTCTTT. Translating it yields CASNGVGNTEAFF.